This TCR beta chain originates from a study of OX40 agonist ivuxolimab in advanced cancers. Study-level background: The drug used for patients, ivuxolimab, was an agonistic anti-OX40 (CD134) antibody.

As for this clone: Its specificity is unknown.

The CDR3 length is 14 residues. V lost 7 bases and J lost 1, with 16 bases in between. CDR1 is SQVTM, CDR2 ANQGSEA, per germline. Study conclusions and caveats: Researchers report that CD8+ T cells had, on average, more expanded clones than CD4+.

On cycle 4 day 1 and cycle 7 day 1, as well as at baseline, blood was sampled. TCRdb keeps only in-frame clones here, not all; method: immunoSEQ multiplex PCR. Of about 45,000 clones in the sample, over 65% were seen once. The clonotype was recovered from an adult with an advanced solid tumor such as melanoma, head and neck, liver or kidney cancer. Sequenced here: CD4+ or CD8+ T cells sorted from blood, sampled in a trial of the OX40 agonist ivuxolimab. This sequence joins TRBV29-1 and TRBJ1-1, with no clear D. The DNA of the CDR3 is TGCAGCGCACCCTCCCCCCTTACGAACACTGAAGCTTTCTTT. Protein product: CSAPSPLTNTEAFF.